This T cell receptor (beta chain) was captured by sequencing in a study of T cell changes during pregnancy in multiple sclerosis. This clone is a singleton in its sample. Between the trimmed V and J ends, which lost 0 bases and 2 bases, there was a span of 8 bases. The CDR3 contains 14 residues. Germline V gene sequence: CDR1 SGHNT, CDR2 YYREEE (reference sequence). TCRdb's table, derived via immunoSEQ multiplex PCR, lists solely in-frame clones and lacks some. Here the sample spans tens of thousands of clones, 75% to 95% being singletons. The TCR originated in a female donor in good health, enrolled as a control in a pregnancy study. The specimen comprised peripheral blood, sampled after pregnancy. V and J are TRBV5-4 and TRBJ1-2; a weak D match, TRBD1 (6 bases). This CDR3 is CASSLGTANYGYTF. The CDR3 DNA reads as TGTGCCAGCAGCTTGGGGACAGCGAACTATGGCTACACCTTC.